This passage covers 25 T cell receptor beta chains from one sample sequenced in a study of blood T cell repertoires in COVID-19. Sequenced by immunoSEQ multiplex PCR; TCRdb stores in-frame clones only, minus some. The sample comprises more than 300,000 clones, about 82% of which are singletons, and approximately 1.5% rests with the top ten. Material for sequencing was peripheral blood. All receptors derive from a woman in her forties or fifties with acute or convalescent COVID-19.

This chain connects TRBV7-6 to TRBJ1-1; D gene ambiguous. Germline-derived CDR1 and CDR2 are SGHVS and FNYEAQ. The V end was cut by 0 bases, the J end by 12 bases, with 14 bases between. The CDR3 contains 13 residues. The CDR3 loop reads CASSLASSTPPFF. Written as DNA, the CDR3 is TGTGCCAGCAGCTTAGCGTCGTCCACTCCGCCTTTCTTT. Combining the CDR3 with reference TRBV7-6 and TRBJ1-1 gives the whole variable domain GAGVSQSPRYKVTKRGQDVALRCDPISGHVSLYWYRQALGQGPEFLTYFNYEAQQDKSGLPNDRFSAERPEGSISTLTIQRTEQRDSAMYRCASSLASSTPPFFGQGTRLTVV.

The V call is TRBV4-1, the J call TRBJ2-7; a possible D gene is TRBD2 (6 bases). Looked up from germline, CDR1 is MGHRA and CDR2 is YSYEKL. CDR3 length: 15 amino acids. V was pared by 1 base and J by 4 bases, with 14 bases between. CDR3 in amino acids: CASSQVRRGPYEQYF. CDR3 bases: TGCGCCAGCAGCCAAGTTCGGCGGGGACCTTACGAGCAGTACTTC.

The chain is built from TRBV7-2 and TRBJ2-2; 9 positions match TRBD2. J lost 1 base, V lost 5 bases, and 2 bases had no gene match. The CDR3 covers 15 residues. CDR1 SGHTA and CDR2 FQGNSA come from the germline V gene. CDR3 nucleotide sequence: TGTGCCAGCAGCGCTAGCGGGGTGAACACCGGGGAGCTGTTTTTT. Its protein is CASSASGVNTGELFF.

The chain is built from TRBV6-5 and TRBJ2-1; a weak D match, TRBD1 (6 bases). Germline V gene data show CDR1 as MNHEY and CDR2 as SVGAGI. The CDR3 covers 14 residues. V was shortened by 6 bases and J by 3 bases, with 12 bases between the two germline ends. The CDR3 DNA reads TGTGCCAGCAGGCGACAGGCTGGCTACAATGAGCAGTTCTTC. Translated: CASRRQAGYNEQFF.

This clone showed up just a few times. One end of the junction varies from germline; a read error may be responsible. The V and J genes are TRBV7-2 and TRBJ2-5; 10 bases map to TRBD2. In germline, CDR1 is SGHTA, CDR2 FQGNSA. This CDR3 has 15 residues. The CDR3 sequence: CASSLGLAERETQYF. The CDR3, as DNA: TGTGCCAGCAGTTTAGGACTAGCGGAAAGAGAGACCCAGTACTTC.

This clone showed up just once. The chain joins TRBV28 to TRBJ1-1; D might be TRBD1 (6 bases). This CDR3 region has 14 residues. Trimming removed 2 bases from V and 0 bases from J, with 7 bases in between. Germline CDR1 reads MDHEN; CDR2 reads SYDVKM. In DNA form, the CDR3 reads TGTGCCAGCAGTTTACAGGGGTTGAACACTGAAGCTTTCTTT. Translation gives CASSLQGLNTEAFF.

The gene calls are TRBV27 and TRBJ1-4; 9 nucleotides align to TRBD1. From germline, CDR1 is MNHEY and CDR2 SMNVEV (reference sequence). The CDR3 has 18 amino acids. The J segment lost 0 bases and the V segment lost 4 bases, leaving 9 bases of the junction unmatched. CDR3 residues: CASSSDRGPRSTNEKLFF. The CDR3 DNA is TGTGCCAGCAGTTCGGACAGGGGCCCCCGTTCAACTAATGAAAAACTGTTTTTT.

The rearrangement joins TRBV4-1 to TRBJ1-1; D unclear. This CDR3 has 18 residues. Germline V gene sequence: CDR1 MGHRA, CDR2 YSYEKL. The V gene lost 0 bases and the J gene lost 1 base, with 18 bases spanning the gap. CDR3 sequence reads: CASSQDPLRLQRNTEAFF. For the CDR3, the DNA is TGCGCCAGCAGCCAAGATCCCCTTAGACTACAGAGGAACACTGAAGCTTTCTTT.

This clone was recorded once. This chain joins TRBV28 and TRBJ1-2, with 9 bases identical to TRBD1. The trim removed 4 bases at V and 5 bases at J, leaving 2 bases unmatched. The CDR3 is 13 amino acids. Germline-derived CDR1 and CDR2 are MDHEN and SYDVKM. The CDR3 reads CASSSTGGYGYTF. The DNA for the CDR3 is TGTGCCAGCAGTTCGACAGGGGGTTATGGCTACACCTTC.

The V gene is TRBV18, the J gene TRBJ2-7; perhaps TRBD1 as D (6 bases). The CDR3 has 14 amino acids. V lost 3 bases and J lost 2, with 11 bases in between. Germline loops: CDR1 KGHSH, CDR2 LQKENI. CDR3 in DNA: TGTGCCAGCTCACCCCAGGGGCGGACCTACGAGCAGTACTTC. Encoded protein: CASSPQGRTYEQYF. Using reference TRBV18 and TRBJ2-7 for the parts outside the CDR3, the full variable domain is NAGVMQNPRHLVRRRGQEARLRCSPMKGHSHVYWYRQLPEEGLKFMVYLQKENIIDESGMPKERFSAEFPKEGPSILRIQQVVRGDSAAYFCASSPQGRTYEQYFGPGTRLTVT.

A remark on this clone: Other DNA sequences in this sample translate to the same CDR3. This sequence joins TRBV7-9 and TRBJ1-5, with D possibly matching TRBD1 (5 bases). With 4 bases removed from V and 4 bases from J, the gap between germline ends came to 8 bases. This CDR3 has 13 amino acids. The germline CDR1 and CDR2 sequences are SEHNR and FQNEAQ (reference sequence). In DNA form, the CDR3 reads TGTGCCAGCAGCTCAGACAGAAATCAGCCCCAGCATTTT. This encodes CASSSDRNQPQHF.

The V call is TRBV7-2, the J call TRBJ1-1; D is undetermined. The CDR3 runs 13 residues. Per the germline V gene, CDR1 is SGHTA and CDR2 is FQGNSA. The V gene lost 5 bases and the J gene lost 1 base, with 8 bases spanning the gap. The CDR3 DNA follows: TGTGCCAGCAGCGCACACAAGAACACTGAAGCTTTCTTT. Translating it yields CASSAHKNTEAFF.

The V call is TRBV7-8, the J call TRBJ1-1; 7 positions match TRBD1. Germline V lookup: CDR1 SGHVS, CDR2 FQNEAQ. V lost 1 base and J lost 5; bases outside the gene matches: 7. The CDR3 runs 15 residues. CDR3 region: CASSLGQGGGTEAFF. The CDR3 bases are TGTGCCAGCAGCTTAGGACAGGGCGGAGGGACTGAAGCTTTCTTT.

V and J are TRBV5-5 and TRBJ2-7, with 7 bases that match TRBD1. The CDR3 is 14 residues long. Looked up from germline, CDR1 is SGHKS and CDR2 is YYEKEE (reference sequence). V was pared by 3 bases and J by 3 bases, with 6 bases of the junction left unmatched. CDR3 nucleotides: TGTGCCAGCAGCTCGCGGACAGGCAACTACGAGCAGTACTTC. Protein product: CASSSRTGNYEQYF.

The chain is built from TRBV6-1 and TRBJ1-2; D is uncertain. Trimming cost V 1 base and J 7 bases, with 13 bases left between them. The CDR3 is 14 amino acids. The germline gives CDR1 MNHNS, CDR2 SASEGT. DNA for the CDR3: TGTGCCAGCAGTGAAGGAGGAGGGAGTTTTGGCTACACCTTC. Translated: CASSEGGGSFGYTF.

This clone was found once. As DNA, the CDR3 is TGTGCCAGCTCACACGGACAGGGCTACGAGCAGTACTTC. It specifies CASSHGQGYEQYF. The chain combines TRBV18 with TRBJ2-7, with 8 bases aligning to TRBD1. J gave up 3 bases and V 4 bases, and 2 bases lay outside the gene matches. The CDR3 runs 13 residues. Germline assignment: CDR1 KGHSH and CDR2 LQKENI.

This chain joins TRBV28 and TRBJ2-1; possibly TRBD2 for D (6 bases). CDR1 and CDR2 from the germline V gene are MDHEN and SYDVKM. This CDR3 spans 14 amino acids. Trimming removed 3 bases from V and 7 bases from J, with 13 bases in between. The CDR3: CASSFLGSANEQFF. The CDR3 nucleotides read TGTGCCAGCAGTTTTCTCGGGAGTGCAAATGAGCAGTTCTTC.

V and J are TRBV28 and TRBJ2-1, with 7 bases that match TRBD1. The V gene end was trimmed by 2 bases and the J gene end by 10 bases; junction bases not matched to a gene: 8. This CDR3 comprises 14 residues. The germline V gene encodes CDR1 MDHEN and CDR2 SYDVKM. The CDR3 coding sequence is TGTGCCAGCAGTTTAGGGCAGGGGGTGGGGGAGCAGTTCTTC. Translated, it gives CASSLGQGVGEQFF.

The chain employs TRBV4-1 and TRBJ2-7; the match to TRBD2 covers 11 bases. The V segment lost 3 bases and the J segment 3 bases; nucleotides outside the gene matches: 4. The CDR3 is made up of 15 amino acids. Germline V gene sequence: CDR1 MGHRA, CDR2 YSYEKL. The CDR3 reads CASSQALAGGYEQYF. The DNA of the CDR3 is TGCGCCAGCAGCCAGGCCCTAGCGGGGGGCTACGAGCAGTACTTC.

V usage is TRBV6-6 and J usage is TRBJ1-5; unclear D gene. The CDR3 is made up of 15 amino acids. The V gene lost 7 bases and the J gene lost 11 bases, with 24 bases spanning the gap. CDR1 is MNHNY, CDR2 SVGAGI, per germline (reference sequence). The CDR3 DNA is TGTGCCAGCACCGAGGCGAGACCCCCCCAATCGGCCCAGCATTTT. It yields the protein CASTEARPPQSAQHF.

The chain has TRBV5-1 and TRBJ1-4; 9 positions agree with TRBD1. Trimming at V came to 4 bases and at J to 4 bases, leaving 2 bases not matched to a gene. Per germline, CDR1 SGHRS and CDR2 YFSETQ. The CDR3 has 14 amino acids. The CDR3 region is CASSRDRDNEKLFF. In DNA form, the CDR3 reads TGCGCCAGCAGCAGGGACAGGGATAATGAAAAACTGTTTTTT. The full variable domain, rest sourced from reference TRBV5-1 and TRBJ1-4, is KAGVTQTPRYLIKTRGQQVTLSCSPISGHRSVSWYQQTPGQGLQFLFEYFSETQRNKGNFPGRFSGRQFSNSRSEMNVSTLELGDSALYLCASSRDRDNEKLFFGSGTQLSVL.

DNA for the CDR3: TGTGCCTGGAGTAGGCAGGGTTTTACAGATACGCAGTATTTT. As protein: CAWSRQGFTDTQYF. The chain employs TRBV30 and TRBJ2-3; tentatively, D is TRBD1 (5 bases). Trimming stripped 2 bases from V and 3 bases from J, with 12 bases between. The CDR3 has 14 residues. The germline gives CDR1 GTSNPN, CDR2 SVGIG (reference sequence).

This clone was counted a single time. J is TRBJ2-3 and V is TRBV29-1; D is perhaps TRBD2 (6 bases). The CDR3 extends over 14 amino acids. Germline V gene sequence: CDR1 SQVTM, CDR2 ANQGSEA. Trimming left V 4 bases short and J 5 bases short, with 16 bases between. The CDR3 DNA reads TGCAGCGTTGGGGGCGGGGATGGCGGAGATACGCAGTATTTT. This sequence encodes CSVGGGDGGDTQYF.

The V call is TRBV5-1, the J call TRBJ2-1; D not certain. The CDR3 length is 14 residues. V was trimmed by 3 bases and J by 8 bases, leaving 15 bases between them. Germline CDR1 reads SGHRS; CDR2 reads YFSETQ. CDR3 in amino acids: CASSSNPGAYEQFF. DNA for the CDR3: TGCGCCAGCAGCTCCAACCCGGGTGCGTATGAGCAGTTCTTC.

This clone came up a few times. This chain uses TRBV29-1 with TRBJ2-5; no firm D call. The CDR3 is 12 amino acids. Germline CDR1 SQVTM, CDR2 ANQGSEA. The V and J ends lost 5 bases and 2 bases respectively, with 9 bases between them. The DNA for the CDR3 is TGCAGCGTTATGCGAAATCAAGAGACCCAGTACTTC. Protein sequence: CSVMRNQETQYF. Drawing the rest from reference TRBV29-1 and TRBJ2-5, the complete variable domain is SAVISQKPSRDICQRGTSLTIQCQVDSQVTMMFWYRQQPGQSLTLIATANQGSEATYESGFVIDKFPISRPNLTFSTLTVSNMSPEDSSIYLCSVMRNQETQYFGPGTRLLVL.